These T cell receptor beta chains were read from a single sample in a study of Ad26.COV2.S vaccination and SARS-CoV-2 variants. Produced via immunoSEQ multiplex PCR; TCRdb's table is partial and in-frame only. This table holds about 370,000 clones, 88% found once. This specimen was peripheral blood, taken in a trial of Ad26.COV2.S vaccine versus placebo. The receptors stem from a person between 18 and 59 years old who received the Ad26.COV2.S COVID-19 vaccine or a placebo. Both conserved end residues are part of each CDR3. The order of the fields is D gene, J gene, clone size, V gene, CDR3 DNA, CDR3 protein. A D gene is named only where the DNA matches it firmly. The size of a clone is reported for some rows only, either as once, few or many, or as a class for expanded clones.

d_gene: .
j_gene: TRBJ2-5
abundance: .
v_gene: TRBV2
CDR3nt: TGTGCCAGCAGTGTAACGCAAGAGACCCAGTACTTC
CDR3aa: CASSVTQETQYF

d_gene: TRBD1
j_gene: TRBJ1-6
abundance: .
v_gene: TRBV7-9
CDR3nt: TGTGCCAGCAGCTCCCACATTACCGGATCTTGGGACAGGGATTCACCCCTCCACTTT
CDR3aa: CASSSHITGSWDRDSPLHF

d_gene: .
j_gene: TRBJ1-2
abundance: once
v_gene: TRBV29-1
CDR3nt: TGCAGCGTGCAAGGGACGGCCTATGGCTACACCTTC
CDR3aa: CSVQGTAYGYTF

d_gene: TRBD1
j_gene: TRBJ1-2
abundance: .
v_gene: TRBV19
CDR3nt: TGTGCCAGTAGTAGACCCGGGACAGGTGATTTCTATGGCTACACCTTC
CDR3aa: CASSRPGTGDFYGYTF

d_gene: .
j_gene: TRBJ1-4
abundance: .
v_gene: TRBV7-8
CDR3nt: TGTGCCAGCAGCTTAAAGGCGGGGGGATTAGAACTGTTTTTT
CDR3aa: CASSLKAGGLELFF

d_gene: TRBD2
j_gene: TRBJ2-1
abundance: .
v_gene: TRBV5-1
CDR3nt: TGCGCCAGCAGCAAGGACGGACTAGCGGGGGGAAATGAGCAGTTCTTC
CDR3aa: CASSKDGLAGGNEQFF

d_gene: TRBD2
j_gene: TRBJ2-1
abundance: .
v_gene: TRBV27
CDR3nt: TGTGCCAGCAGAATGACTAGCGGGGACTACAATGAGCAGTTCTTC
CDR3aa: CASRMTSGDYNEQFF

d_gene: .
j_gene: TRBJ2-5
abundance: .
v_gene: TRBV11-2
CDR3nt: TGTGCCAGCAGCTTAGCACTGAACCAAGAGACCCAGTACTTC
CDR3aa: CASSLALNQETQYF

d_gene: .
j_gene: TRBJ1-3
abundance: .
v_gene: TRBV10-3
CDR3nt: TGTGCCATGGGGGCCTCTGGAAACACCATATATTTT
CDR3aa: CAMGASGNTIYF

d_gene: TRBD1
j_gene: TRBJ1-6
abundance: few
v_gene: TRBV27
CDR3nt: TGTGCCAGCAGTTGGACAGGGCATTCACCCCTCCACTTT
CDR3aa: CASSWTGHSPLHF

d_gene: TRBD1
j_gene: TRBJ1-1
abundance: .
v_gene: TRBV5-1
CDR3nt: TGCGCCAGCAGCACAGGGACAGGGGAATACACTGAAGCTTTCTTT
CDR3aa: CASSTGTGEYTEAFF

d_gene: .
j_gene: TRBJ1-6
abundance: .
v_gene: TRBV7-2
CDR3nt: TGTGCCAGCAGCTTCGGCCCTTATAATTCACCCCTCCACTTT
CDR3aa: CASSFGPYNSPLHF

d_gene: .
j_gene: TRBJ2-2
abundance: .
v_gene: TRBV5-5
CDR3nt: TGTGCCAGCAGCTTAGATGGACAGAGGAACACCGGGGAGCTGTTTTTT
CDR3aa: CASSLDGQRNTGELFF

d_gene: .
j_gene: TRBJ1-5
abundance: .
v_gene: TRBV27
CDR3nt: TGTGCCAGCAGTTCGGCCGCAGACTTCTTCTCGGCCCAGCATTTT
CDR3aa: CASSSAADFFSAQHF

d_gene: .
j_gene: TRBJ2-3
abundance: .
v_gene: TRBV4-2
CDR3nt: TGTGCCAGCAGCCAAGTCGCGACGGAGGGGAAAGATACGCAGTATTTT
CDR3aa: CASSQVATEGKDTQYF

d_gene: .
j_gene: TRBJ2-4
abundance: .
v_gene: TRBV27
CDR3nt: TGTGCCAGCAGTTTATTAGGGATGGCCAAAAACATTCAGTACTTC
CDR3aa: CASSLLGMAKNIQYF